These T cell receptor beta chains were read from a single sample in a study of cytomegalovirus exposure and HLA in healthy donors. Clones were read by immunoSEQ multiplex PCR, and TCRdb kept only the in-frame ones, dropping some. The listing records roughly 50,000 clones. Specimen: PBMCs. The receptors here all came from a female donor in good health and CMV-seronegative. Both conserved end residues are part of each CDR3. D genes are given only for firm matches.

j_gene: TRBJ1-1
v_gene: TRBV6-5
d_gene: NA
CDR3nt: TGTGCCAGCAGTTACCAGTCGGTCGGGGGCACTGAAGCTTTCTTT
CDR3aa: CASSYQSVGGTEAFF

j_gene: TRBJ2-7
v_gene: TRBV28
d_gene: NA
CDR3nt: TGTGCCAGCAGTCGCGTTGGAGGGTTTCGCGCCTACGAGCAGTACTTC
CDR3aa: CASSRVGGFRAYEQYF

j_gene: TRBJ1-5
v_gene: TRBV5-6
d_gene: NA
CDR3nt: TGTGCCAGCAGCTTGACAGCTAGCAATCAGCCCCAGCATTTT
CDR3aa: CASSLTASNQPQHF

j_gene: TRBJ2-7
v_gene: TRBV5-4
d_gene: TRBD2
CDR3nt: TGTGCCAGCAGGGGGAAGAAGCGGGGCCCCTCCTACGAGCAGTACTTC
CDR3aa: CASRGKKRGPSYEQYF

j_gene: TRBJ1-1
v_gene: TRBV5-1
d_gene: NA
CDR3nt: TGCGCCAGCAGCTTGGCTGGACAGCAAGCTTTCTTT
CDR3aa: CASSLAGQQAFF

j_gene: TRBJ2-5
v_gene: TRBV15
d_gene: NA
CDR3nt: TGTGCCACCAGCAGAGACAGGGGCCAAGAGACCCAGTACTTC
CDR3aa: CATSRDRGQETQYF

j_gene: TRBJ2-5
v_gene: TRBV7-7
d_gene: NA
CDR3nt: TGTGCTAGCAGCTTGGGCAGAGCCGAGACCCAGTACTTC
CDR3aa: CASSLGRAETQYF

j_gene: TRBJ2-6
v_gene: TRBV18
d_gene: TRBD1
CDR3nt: TGTGCCAGCTCACCTCAGGGGGCACCTGGGGCCAACGTCCTGACTTTC
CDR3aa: CASSPQGAPGANVLTF

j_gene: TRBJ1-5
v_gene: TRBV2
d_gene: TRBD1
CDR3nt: TGTGCCAGGGGACAGGGAGGGAATCAGCCCCAGCATTTT
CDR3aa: CARGQGGNQPQHF

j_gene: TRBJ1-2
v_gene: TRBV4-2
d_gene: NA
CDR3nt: TGTGCCAGCAGCCAAGATTGGGGACTCCGAGCTAACTATGGCTACACCTTC
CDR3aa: CASSQDWGLRANYGYTF

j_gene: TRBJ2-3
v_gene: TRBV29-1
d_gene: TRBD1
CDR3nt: TGCAGCGTTGAAGCAGGGGGAGTGGATACGCAGTATTTT
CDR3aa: CSVEAGGVDTQYF

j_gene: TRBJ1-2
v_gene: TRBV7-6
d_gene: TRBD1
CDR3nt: TGTGCCAGCAGCCCCCAGGGACAGGCCCTCTATGGCTACACCTTC
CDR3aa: CASSPQGQALYGYTF

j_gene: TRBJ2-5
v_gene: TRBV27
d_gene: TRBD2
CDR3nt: TGTGCCAGCAGTTTACCGGGGGGAGAGACCCAGTACTTC
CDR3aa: CASSLPGGETQYF

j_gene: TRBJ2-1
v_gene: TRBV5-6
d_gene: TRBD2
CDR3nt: TGTGCCAGCAGCGGCGGACTAGTCGCCTACAATGAGCAGTTCTTC
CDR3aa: CASSGGLVAYNEQFF

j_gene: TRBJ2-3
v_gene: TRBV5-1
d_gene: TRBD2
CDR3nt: TGCGCCAGCAGCTCGGGACTAGCGGGGTACGATACGCAGTATTTT
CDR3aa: CASSSGLAGYDTQYF

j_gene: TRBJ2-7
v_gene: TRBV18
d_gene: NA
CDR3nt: TGTGCCAGCTCTACGACGGGGGAGGACTACGAGCAGTACTTC
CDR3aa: CASSTTGEDYEQYF

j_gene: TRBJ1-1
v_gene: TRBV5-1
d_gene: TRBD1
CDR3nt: TGCGCCAGCAGGTACGACAGGGGGCGAACTGAAGCTTTCTTT
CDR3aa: CASRYDRGRTEAFF

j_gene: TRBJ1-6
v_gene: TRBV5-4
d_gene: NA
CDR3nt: TGTGCCAGCAGCCTCCCAGGTGGCGGGCGAAATTCACCCCTCCACTTT
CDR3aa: CASSLPGGGRNSPLHF

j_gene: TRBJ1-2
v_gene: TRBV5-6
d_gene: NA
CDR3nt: TGTGCCAGCAGCTTGGAGCAGGGGTCCCCTTTCTCTGGCTACACCTTC
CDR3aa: CASSLEQGSPFSGYTF

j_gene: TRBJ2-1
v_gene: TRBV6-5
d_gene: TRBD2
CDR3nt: TGTGCCGCCCGCTCCGGCCCGGGGGGGCTCGATGAGCAGTTCTTC
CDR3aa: CAARSGPGGLDEQFF

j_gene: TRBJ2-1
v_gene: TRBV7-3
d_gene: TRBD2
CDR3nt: TGTGCCAGCAGCCCTAGCGGGAGGTCCTACAATGAGCAGTTCTTC
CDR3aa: CASSPSGRSYNEQFF

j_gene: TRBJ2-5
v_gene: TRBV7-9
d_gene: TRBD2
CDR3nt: TGTGCCAGCAGCCCGGGGGGGGTCAGAGAGACCCAGTACTTC
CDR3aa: CASSPGGVRETQYF

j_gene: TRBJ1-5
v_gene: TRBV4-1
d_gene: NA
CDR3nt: TGCGCCAGCAGCAAACAGGAAAATAGCAATCAGCCCCAGCATTTT
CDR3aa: CASSKQENSNQPQHF

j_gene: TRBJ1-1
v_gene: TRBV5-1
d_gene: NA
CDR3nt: TGCGCCAGCAGCCCGACAGGTCCGAACACTGAAGCTTTCTTT
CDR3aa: CASSPTGPNTEAFF

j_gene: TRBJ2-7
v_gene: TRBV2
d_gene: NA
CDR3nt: TGTGCCAGCAGTGCACGCCGGGATTGGGACGAGCAGTACTTC
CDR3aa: CASSARRDWDEQYF

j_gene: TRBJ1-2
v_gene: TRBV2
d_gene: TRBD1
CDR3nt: TGTGCCAGCCCAGCGGGGGACAGGGCATATGGCTACACCTTC
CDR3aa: CASPAGDRAYGYTF

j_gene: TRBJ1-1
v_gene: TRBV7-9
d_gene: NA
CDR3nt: TGTGCCAGCAGCCCTCCCGGGGGGCGGGCTAACACTGAAGCTTTCTTT
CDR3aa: CASSPPGGRANTEAFF

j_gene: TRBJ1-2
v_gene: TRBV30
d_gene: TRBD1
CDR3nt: TGTGCCTGGAGTCCTGGTTTTTCAGGGGGAGGCTACACCTTC
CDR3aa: CAWSPGFSGGGYTF

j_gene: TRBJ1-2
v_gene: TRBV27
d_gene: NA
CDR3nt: TGTGCCAGCAGTTTCCTGTGGGGGCAAGAGGGGAGTGTAAGCTACACCTTC
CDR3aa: CASSFLWGQEGSVSYTF

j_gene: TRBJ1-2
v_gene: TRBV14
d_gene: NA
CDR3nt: TGTGCCAGCAGCCAAGATTTGGGAGGCTATGGCTACACCTTC
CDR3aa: CASSQDLGGYGYTF

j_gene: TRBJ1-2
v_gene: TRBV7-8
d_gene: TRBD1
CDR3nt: TGTGCCAGCAGCCTTTTAGGACAGGGGGGTAATAGGAATGGCTACACCTTC
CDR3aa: CASSLLGQGGNRNGYTF

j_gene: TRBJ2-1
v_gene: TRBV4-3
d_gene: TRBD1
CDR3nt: TGCGCCAGCAGCCGAATGACAGGGGTCGAGCAGTTCTTC
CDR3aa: CASSRMTGVEQFF

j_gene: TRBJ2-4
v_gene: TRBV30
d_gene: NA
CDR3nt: TGTGCCTGGAGTGTGCAACAGGTTGTAACCAAAAACATTCAGTACTTC
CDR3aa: CAWSVQQVVTKNIQYF

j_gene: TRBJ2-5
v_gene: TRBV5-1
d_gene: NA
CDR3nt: TGCGCCAGCAGCGCCGGATATGAGAGGGCTCAAGAGACCCAGTACTTC
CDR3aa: CASSAGYERAQETQYF

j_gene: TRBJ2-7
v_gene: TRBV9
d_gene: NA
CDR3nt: TGTGCCAGCAGCCCCCGCCTGGACAGTTATTCCTACGAGCAGTACTTC
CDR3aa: CASSPRLDSYSYEQYF

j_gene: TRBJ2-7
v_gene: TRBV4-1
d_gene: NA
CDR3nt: TGCGCCATCACACCTGACCACAGGGAACCCGAGCAGTACTTC
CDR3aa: CAITPDHREPEQYF

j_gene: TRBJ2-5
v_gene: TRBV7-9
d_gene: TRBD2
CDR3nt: TGTGCCAGCAGCTTAGGACTAGCGGGGGAACAAGAGACCCAGTACTTC
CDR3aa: CASSLGLAGEQETQYF